This T cell receptor (beta chain) came from a study of CD8 T cells in ankylosing spondylitis. Quantitative 5'-RACE with molecular barcodes produced the TCR beta libraries. Each CDR3 protein is one row after TCRdb ran MiXCR on the 5' RACE reads. The table has more than 10,000 distinct CDR3 sequences, approximately 3% seen once. At least ten counts were recorded for this clonotype. Its specificity is not known. The study, taken as a whole, reports: The study looked at matched synovial fluid samples from ankylosing spondylitis patients. Disease-linked clones were reported to be significantly enriched there. Earlier literature documents some of the motif variants in reactive arthritis synovial fluid and blood.

This CDR3 contains 16 residues. Trimming left V 0 bases short and J 4 bases short, with 14 bases between. Germline-derived CDR1 and CDR2 are SGDLS and YYNGEE. The J gene is TRBJ2-1, the V gene TRBV9; D gene unclear. The receptor's source is a male donor with ankylosing spondylitis or in good health (not recorded which). The sample consisted of blood, either unsorted or a sorted T cell fraction (not recorded which). The CDR3 DNA sequence: TGTGCCAGCAGCGTAGAATCTAGTATTACTTACAATGAGCAGTTCTTC. Protein: CASSVESSITYNEQFF. Together with reference TRBV9 and TRBJ2-1, the CDR3 gives the full variable domain: DSGVTQTPKHLITATGQRVTLRCSPRSGDLSVYWYQQSLDQGLQFLIQYYNGEERAKGNILERFSAQQFPDLHSELNLSSLELGDSALYFCASSVESSITYNEQFFGPGTRLTVL.